The entry below describes one T cell receptor (beta chain). As originally analysed: By means of reference gene primer amplification, nucleated cell counts were estimated. Only in-frame clones appear in the TCRdb table, and some are missing; sequencing was by immunoSEQ multiplex PCR. V, J and clone size are those of that table, while D and trimming were read from the DNA. Seen here are about 150,000 clones, 80% observed once, and the top ten hold around 0.62%. The germline V gene encodes CDR1 SGHRS and CDR2 YFSETQ. This CDR3 has 15 amino acids. The ends lost 2 bases at V and 4 bases at J; junction bases unmatched: 7. The data originate from a study of blood T cell repertoires in COVID-19.

The J gene is TRBJ2-7, the V gene TRBV5-1; 9 bases agree with TRBD1. The TCR sequence derives from a man in his sixties with acute or convalescent COVID-19. Sequenced input: peripheral blood. Here the CDR3 DNA reads TGCGCCAGCAGCTTATCCGGGACAGGGAAATACGAGCAGTACTTC. The encoded protein is CASSLSGTGKYEQYF.